The T cell receptor beta chain under discussion was sequenced for a study of somatic mutations in cytotoxic T cells in rheumatoid arthritis. Points from the study as a whole: For patients with rheumatoid arthritis, CD8+ clonality went up with age, while healthy controls showed no such change. Over 20% of CD8+ cells belonged to the largest CD8+ clone in about an eighth of the roughly 60 patients.

Per the germline V gene, CDR1 is SGHVS and CDR2 is FQNEAQ. The ends lost 4 bases at V and 3 bases at J; junction bases unmatched: 6. The CDR3 is 15 residues long. As to this clone: The antigen is unknown.

Clones were read by immunoSEQ multiplex PCR, and TCRdb kept only the in-frame ones, dropping some. The table shows more than 10,000 clones, with roughly 73% occurring only once. CD4+ cells and CD8+ cells were each obtained through positive magnetic bead selection, and their purity was assessed by flow cytometry. This sequence was found in a man in his 60s in good health. Input material: CD8+ T cells sorted from blood. The chain combines TRBV7-8 with TRBJ1-1; 9 nucleotides align to TRBD1. CDR3 residues: CASSSKTGGDTEAFF. CDR3 coding DNA: TGTGCCAGCAGCTCAAAGACAGGGGGAGACACTGAAGCTTTCTTT.